Below, 11 T cell receptor beta chains from the same sample are listed, as sequenced in a study of T cells after yellow fever vaccination. TCRdb reanalysed the 5' RACE reads using MiXCR and keeps one entry per CDR3 protein. The table lists more than 300,000 distinct CDR3 sequences, approximately 4.5% of them singletons, with approximately 20% in the top ten. The sequencing used PBMCs, collected 15 days after the yellow fever booster vaccination. The source of these receptors is a man aged 18 to 35 who received the YFV17D yellow fever vaccine.

The genes are TRBV11-3 and TRBJ2-2; D may match TRBD1 or TRBD2 (6 bases each). The V end lost 5 bases, the J end lost 1 base, and 17 bases lay between the germline ends. Germline-derived CDR1 and CDR2 are SGHNT and YENEEA. This CDR3 has 17 residues. The CDR3 here is CASSHRGRAGNTGELFF. The CDR3 region has the DNA TGTGCCAGCAGCCATCGGGGGCGAGCGGGGAACACCGGGGAGCTGTTTTTT.

The rearrangement uses TRBV5-1 and TRBJ1-1; no definite D call. From germline, CDR1 is SGHRS and CDR2 YFSETQ. V was shortened by 4 bases and J by 1 base, with 8 bases between the two germline ends. This CDR3 has 13 residues. CDR3 sequence: CASSRPRNTEAFF. In DNA form, the CDR3 reads TGCGCCAGCAGCCGGCCCAGGAACACTGAAGCTTTCTTT.

This clonotype was seen repeatedly, ten times or more. V usage is TRBV7-2 and J usage is TRBJ2-1, with 13 bases fitting TRBD2. This CDR3 has 19 residues. The V gene end was trimmed by 10 bases and the J gene end by 0 bases; junction bases not matched to a gene: 15. Germline CDR1 is SGHTA and CDR2 is FQGNSA. Here the CDR3 reads CATIQGTSGDLSSYNEQFF. The CDR3, as DNA: TGTGCCACCATCCAAGGGACTAGCGGGGACCTTAGCTCCTACAATGAGCAGTTCTTC.

This clonotype was found many times. The chain employs TRBV6-2 or TRBV6-3 and TRBJ1-5, with a possible D match to TRBD1 (6 bases). Looked up from germline, CDR1 is MNHEY and CDR2 is SVGEGT. The CDR3 is made up of 13 amino acids. V was clipped by 11 bases and J by 9 bases, with 20 bases between them. In DNA form, the CDR3 reads TGTGCCGCCGGGGCAGGGGCGTCTTCGCCCCAGCATTTT. This gives the protein CAAGAGASSPQHF.

This rearrangement joins TRBV11-3 to TRBJ2-1; perhaps D is TRBD1 or TRBD2 (5 bases each). Per germline, CDR1 SGHNT and CDR2 YENEEA. V gave up 5 bases and J gave up 4 bases, with 15 bases separating them. The CDR3 loop spans 15 amino acids. The CDR3 region is CASSGGPGPYNEQFF. The DNA for the CDR3 is TGTGCCAGCAGCGGGGGACCGGGGCCTTACAATGAGCAGTTCTTC.

This clonotype has at least ten counts. The chain employs TRBV5-1 and TRBJ1-4; D remains ambiguous. V was cut by 4 bases and J by 2 bases, with 9 bases left in between. This CDR3 spans 14 amino acids. Germline CDR1 and CDR2: SGHRS and YFSETQ. The CDR3 reads CASSQEATNEKLFF. Written as DNA, the CDR3 is TGCGCCAGCAGCCAGGAGGCCACTAATGAAAAACTGTTTTTT. The whole variable domain, remainder taken from reference TRBV5-1 and TRBJ1-4, is KAGVTQTPRYLIKTRGQQVTLSCSPISGHRSVSWYQQTPGQGLQFLFEYFSETQRNKGNFPGRFSGRQFSNSRSEMNVSTLELGDSALYLCASSQEATNEKLFFGSGTQLSVL.

The chain joins TRBV12-3 or TRBV12-4 to TRBJ1-3; D not resolved. This CDR3 spans 15 amino acids. Trimming shortened V by 4 bases and J by 0 bases, and 10 bases separated the two germline ends. Written as DNA, the CDR3 is TGTGCCAGCAGTTCTCTCAGGAGCTCTGGAAACACCATATATTTT. As protein: CASSSLRSSGNTIYF.

Ten or more counts support this clonotype. This chain connects TRBV10-3 to TRBJ1-1; 8 bases are shared with TRBD1. CDR3 size: 12 residues. The V segment lost 9 bases and the J segment 4 bases; nucleotides outside the gene matches: 4. Germline V gene data show CDR1 as ENHRY and CDR2 as SYGVKD. The CDR3 spells CAIQGAGTEAFF. The CDR3, as DNA: TGTGCCATTCAGGGGGCAGGCACTGAAGCTTTCTTT.

This clonotype was detected many times. The V call is TRBV6-5, the J call TRBJ2-1; D may be TRBD1 (6 bases). The CDR3 runs to 14 residues. The V end lost 3 bases, the J end lost 5 bases, and 11 bases lay between the germline ends. The germline CDR1 and CDR2 sequences are MNHEY and SVGAGI. CDR3 in amino acids: CASSYRTADNEQFF. For the CDR3, the DNA is TGTGCCAGCAGTTATAGGACAGCGGACAATGAGCAGTTCTTC.

There are many counts of this clonotype. The gene calls are TRBV29-1 and TRBJ2-1; weak D call: TRBD1 (5 bases). The CDR3 sequence is 15 residues long. V dropped 2 bases and J dropped 2 bases, with 13 bases sitting between them. Germline V lookup: CDR1 SQVTM, CDR2 ANQGSEA. The CDR3 sequence is CSVESRQKTYNEQFF. CDR3 nucleotide sequence: TGCAGCGTTGAAAGCCGACAGAAAACCTACAATGAGCAGTTCTTC.

The CDR3 here is CASSFPPSGGAADTQYF. CDR3 DNA sequence: TGTGCCAGCAGTTTTCCCCCTAGCGGGGGGGCCGCGGATACGCAGTATTTT. The V call is TRBV12-3 or TRBV12-4, the J call TRBJ2-3; 12 positions agree with TRBD2. This CDR3 has 17 residues. J gave up 6 bases and V 3 bases, and 10 bases lay outside the gene matches.